This TCR beta chain appears in the sequencing data of a study of shared clonotypes between healthy human individuals. About the study: The composition of the donors was a couple of women and a few men aged 18 to 49.

Comment on this clone: Its antigen is still unknown.

General study findings and limits: A handful of donors held about 5% of naive CD4 clonotypes in common.

Some clones are missing from TCRdb's copy, which holds only in-frame ones; the method was immunoSEQ multiplex PCR. The data contain around 2.5 million clones, roughly 93% of them singletons. V was cut by 8 bases and J by 0 bases, with 13 bases left in between. CDR1 is SEHNR, CDR2 FQNEAQ, per germline (reference sequence). This CDR3 contains 14 residues. The sequencing input was naive CD4+ T cells from PBMCs. The subset: CD45RA+ positively selected. This receptor was identified in a man aged 18 to 29 in good health. Some clones in this sample may be carry-over from other donors' samples. This chain connects TRBV7-9 to TRBJ1-1; D remains unclear. The CDR3 loop reads CASEWTGMNTEAFF. Written as DNA, the CDR3 is TGTGCCAGCGAGTGGACGGGGATGAACACTGAAGCTTTCTTT.